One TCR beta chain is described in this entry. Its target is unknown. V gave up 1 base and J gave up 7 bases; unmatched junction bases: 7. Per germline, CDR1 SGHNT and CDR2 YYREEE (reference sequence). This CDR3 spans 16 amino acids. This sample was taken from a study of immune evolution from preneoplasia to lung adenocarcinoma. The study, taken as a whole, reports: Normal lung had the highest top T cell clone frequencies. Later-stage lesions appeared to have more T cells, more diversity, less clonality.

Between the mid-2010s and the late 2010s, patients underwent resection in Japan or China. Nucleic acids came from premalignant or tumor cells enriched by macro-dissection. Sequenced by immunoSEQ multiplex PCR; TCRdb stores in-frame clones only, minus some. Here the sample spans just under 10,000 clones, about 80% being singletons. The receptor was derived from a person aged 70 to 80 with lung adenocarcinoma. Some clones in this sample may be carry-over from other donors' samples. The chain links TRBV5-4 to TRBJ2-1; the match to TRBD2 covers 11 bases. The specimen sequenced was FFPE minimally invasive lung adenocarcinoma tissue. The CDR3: CASSLPTSGEGNEQFF. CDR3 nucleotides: TGTGCCAGCAGCTTGCCGACTAGCGGGGAGGGGAATGAGCAGTTCTTC.